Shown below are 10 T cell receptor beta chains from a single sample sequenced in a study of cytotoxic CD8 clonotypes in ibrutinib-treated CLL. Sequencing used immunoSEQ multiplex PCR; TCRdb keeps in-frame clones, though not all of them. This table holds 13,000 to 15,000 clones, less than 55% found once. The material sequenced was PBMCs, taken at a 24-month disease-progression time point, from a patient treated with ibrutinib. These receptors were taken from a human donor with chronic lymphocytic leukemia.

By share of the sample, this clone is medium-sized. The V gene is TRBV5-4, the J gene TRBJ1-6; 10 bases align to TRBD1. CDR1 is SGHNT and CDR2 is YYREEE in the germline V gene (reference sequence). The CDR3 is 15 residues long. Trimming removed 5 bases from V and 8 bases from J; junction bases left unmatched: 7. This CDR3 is CASRWGGTGDSPLHF. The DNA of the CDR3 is TGTGCCAGCAGGTGGGGAGGGACAGGGGATTCACCCCTCCACTTT. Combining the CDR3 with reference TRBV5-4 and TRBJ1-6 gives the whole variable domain ETGVTQSPTHLIKTRGQQVTLRCSSQSGHNTVSWYQQALGQGPQFIFQYYREEENGRGNFPPRFSGLQFPNYSSELNVNALELDDSALYLCASRWGGTGDSPLHFGNGTRLTVT.

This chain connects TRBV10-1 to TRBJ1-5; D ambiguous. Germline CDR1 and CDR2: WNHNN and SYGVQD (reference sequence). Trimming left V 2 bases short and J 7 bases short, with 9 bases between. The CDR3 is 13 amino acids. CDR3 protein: CASSEGNGQPQHF. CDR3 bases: TGCGCCAGCAGTGAGGGAAATGGGCAGCCCCAGCATTTT.

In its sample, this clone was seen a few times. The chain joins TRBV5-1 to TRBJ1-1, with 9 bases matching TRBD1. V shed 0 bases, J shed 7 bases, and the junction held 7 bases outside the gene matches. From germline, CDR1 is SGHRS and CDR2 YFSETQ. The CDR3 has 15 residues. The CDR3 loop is CASSLDPGQGGEAFF. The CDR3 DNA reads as TGCGCCAGCAGCTTGGATCCGGGACAGGGTGGTGAAGCTTTCTTT.

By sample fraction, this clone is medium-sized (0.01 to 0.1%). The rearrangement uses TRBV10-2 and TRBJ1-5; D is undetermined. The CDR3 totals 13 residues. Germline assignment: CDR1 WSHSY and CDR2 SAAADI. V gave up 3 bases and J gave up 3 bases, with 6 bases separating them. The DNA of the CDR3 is TGCGCCAGCAGTGATAGTAACAATCAGCCCCAGCATTTT. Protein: CASSDSNNQPQHF.

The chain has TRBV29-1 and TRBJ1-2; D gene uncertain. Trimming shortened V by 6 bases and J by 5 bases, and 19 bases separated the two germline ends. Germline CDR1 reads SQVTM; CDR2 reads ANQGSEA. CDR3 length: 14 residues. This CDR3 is CSVEPRPGRYGYTF. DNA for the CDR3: TGCAGCGTAGAACCCCGGCCCGGGAGGTATGGCTACACCTTC.

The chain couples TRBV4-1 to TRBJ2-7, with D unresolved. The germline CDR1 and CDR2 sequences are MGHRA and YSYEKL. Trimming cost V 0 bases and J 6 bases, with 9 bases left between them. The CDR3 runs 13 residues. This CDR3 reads CASSQDRLFEQYF. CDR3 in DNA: TGCGCCAGCAGCCAAGACAGATTATTCGAGCAGTACTTC.

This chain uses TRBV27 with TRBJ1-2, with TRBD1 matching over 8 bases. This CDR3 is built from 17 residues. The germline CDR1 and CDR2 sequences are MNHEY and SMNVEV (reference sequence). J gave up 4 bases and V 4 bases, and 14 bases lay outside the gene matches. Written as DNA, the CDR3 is TGTGCCAGCAGTTCGACGGCCGGGACAGGTACCTCCTATGGCTACACCTTC. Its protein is CASSSTAGTGTSYGYTF.

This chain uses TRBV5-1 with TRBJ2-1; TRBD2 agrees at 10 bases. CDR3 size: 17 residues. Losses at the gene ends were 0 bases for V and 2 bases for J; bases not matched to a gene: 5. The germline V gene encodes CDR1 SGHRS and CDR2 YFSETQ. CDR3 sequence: CASSLGGSGGTYNEQFF. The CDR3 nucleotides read TGCGCCAGCAGCTTGGGAGGTAGCGGGGGGACCTACAATGAGCAGTTCTTC.

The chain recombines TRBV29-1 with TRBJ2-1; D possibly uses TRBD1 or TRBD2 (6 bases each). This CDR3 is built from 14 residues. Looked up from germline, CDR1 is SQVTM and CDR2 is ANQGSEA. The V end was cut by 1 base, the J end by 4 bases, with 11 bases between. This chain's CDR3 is CSVEGLGGYNEQFF. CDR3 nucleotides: TGCAGCGTTGAAGGTCTAGGGGGGTACAATGAGCAGTTCTTC.

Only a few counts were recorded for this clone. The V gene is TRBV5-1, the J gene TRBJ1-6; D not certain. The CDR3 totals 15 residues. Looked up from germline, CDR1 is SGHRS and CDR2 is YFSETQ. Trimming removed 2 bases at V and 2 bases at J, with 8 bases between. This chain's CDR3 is CASSFGDPYNSPLHF. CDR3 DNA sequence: TGCGCCAGCAGCTTTGGCGACCCCTATAATTCACCCCTCCACTTT.